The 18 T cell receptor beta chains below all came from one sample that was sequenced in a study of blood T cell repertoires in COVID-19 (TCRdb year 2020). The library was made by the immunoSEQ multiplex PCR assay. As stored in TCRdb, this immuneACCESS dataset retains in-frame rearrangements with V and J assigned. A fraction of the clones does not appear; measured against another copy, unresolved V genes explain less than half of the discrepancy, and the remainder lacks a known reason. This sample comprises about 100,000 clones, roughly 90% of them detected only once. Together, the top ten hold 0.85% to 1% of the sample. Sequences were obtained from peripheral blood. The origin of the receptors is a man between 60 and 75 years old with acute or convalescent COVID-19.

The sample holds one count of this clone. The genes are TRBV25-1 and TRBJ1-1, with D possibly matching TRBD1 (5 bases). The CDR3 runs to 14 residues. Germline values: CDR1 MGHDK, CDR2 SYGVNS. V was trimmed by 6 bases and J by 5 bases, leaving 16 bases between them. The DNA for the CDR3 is TGTGCCAGCAGGGTCTGGGGGGATGGGACTGAAGCTTTCTTT. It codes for CASRVWGDGTEAFF. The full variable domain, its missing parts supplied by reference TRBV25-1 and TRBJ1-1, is EADIYQTPRYLVIGTGKKITLECSQTMGHDKMYWYQQDPGMELHLIHYSYGVNSTEKGDLSSESTVSRIRTEHFPLTLESARPSHTSQYLCASRVWGDGTEAFFGQGTRLTVV.

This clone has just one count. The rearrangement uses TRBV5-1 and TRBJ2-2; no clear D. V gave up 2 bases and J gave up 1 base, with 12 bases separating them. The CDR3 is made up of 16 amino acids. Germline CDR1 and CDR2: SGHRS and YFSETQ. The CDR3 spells CASSLSQARNTGELFF. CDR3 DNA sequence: TGCGCCAGCAGCTTAAGCCAGGCAAGGAACACCGGGGAGCTGTTTTTT.

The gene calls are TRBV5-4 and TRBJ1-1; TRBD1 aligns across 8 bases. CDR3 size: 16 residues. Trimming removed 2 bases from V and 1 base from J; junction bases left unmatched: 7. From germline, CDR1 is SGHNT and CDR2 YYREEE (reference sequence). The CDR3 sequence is CASSLGQGAPNTEAFF. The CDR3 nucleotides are TGTGCCAGCAGCTTAGGTCAGGGGGCCCCGAACACTGAAGCTTTCTTT.

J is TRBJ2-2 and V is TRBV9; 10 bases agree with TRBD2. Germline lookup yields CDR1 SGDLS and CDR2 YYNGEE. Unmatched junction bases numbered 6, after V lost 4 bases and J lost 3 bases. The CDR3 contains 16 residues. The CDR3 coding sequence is TGTGCCAGCAGCCCCCGCCTAGCGGGAGACACCGGGGAGCTGTTTTTT. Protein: CASSPRLAGDTGELFF. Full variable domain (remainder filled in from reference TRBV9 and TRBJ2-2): DSGVTQTPKHLITATGQRVTLRCSPRSGDLSVYWYQQSLDQGLQFLIQYYNGEERAKGNILERFSAQQFPDLHSELNLSSLELGDSALYFCASSPRLAGDTGELFFGEGSRLTVL.

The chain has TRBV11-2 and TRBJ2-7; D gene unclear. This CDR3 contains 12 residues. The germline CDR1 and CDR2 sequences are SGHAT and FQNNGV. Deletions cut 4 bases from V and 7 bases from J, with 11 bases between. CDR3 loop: CASSSVLREQYF. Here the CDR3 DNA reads TGTGCCAGCAGCTCGGTCCTACGGGAGCAGTACTTC.

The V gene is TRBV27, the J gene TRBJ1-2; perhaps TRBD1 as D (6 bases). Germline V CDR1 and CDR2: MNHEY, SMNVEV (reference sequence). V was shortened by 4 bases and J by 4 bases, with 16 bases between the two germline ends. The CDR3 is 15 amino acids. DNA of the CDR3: TGTGCCAGCAGTTCTGCCAGGGGTTGGAGCTATGGCTACACCTTC. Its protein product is CASSSARGWSYGYTF.

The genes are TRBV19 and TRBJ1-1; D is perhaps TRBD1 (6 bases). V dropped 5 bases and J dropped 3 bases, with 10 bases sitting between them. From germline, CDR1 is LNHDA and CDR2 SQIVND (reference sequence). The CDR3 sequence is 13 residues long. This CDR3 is CASSLTGYTEAFF. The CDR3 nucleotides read TGTGCCAGTAGTTTAACAGGGTACACTGAAGCTTTCTTT. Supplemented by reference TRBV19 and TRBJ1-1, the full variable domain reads DGGITQSPKYLFRKEGQNVTLSCEQNLNHDAMYWYRQDPGQGLRLIYYSQIVNDFQKGDIAEGYSVSREKKESFPLTVTSAQKNPTAFYLCASSLTGYTEAFFGQGTRLTVV.

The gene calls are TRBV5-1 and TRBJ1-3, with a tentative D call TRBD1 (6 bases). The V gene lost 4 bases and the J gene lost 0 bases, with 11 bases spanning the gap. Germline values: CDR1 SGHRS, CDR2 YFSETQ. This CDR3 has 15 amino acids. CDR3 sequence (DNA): TGCGCCAGCAGCCACGACAGGAGCTCTGGAAACACCATATATTTT. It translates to CASSHDRSSGNTIYF. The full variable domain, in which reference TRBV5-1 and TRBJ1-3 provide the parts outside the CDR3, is KAGVTQTPRYLIKTRGQQVTLSCSPISGHRSVSWYQQTPGQGLQFLFEYFSETQRNKGNFPGRFSGRQFSNSRSEMNVSTLELGDSALYLCASSHDRSSGNTIYFGEGSWLTVV.

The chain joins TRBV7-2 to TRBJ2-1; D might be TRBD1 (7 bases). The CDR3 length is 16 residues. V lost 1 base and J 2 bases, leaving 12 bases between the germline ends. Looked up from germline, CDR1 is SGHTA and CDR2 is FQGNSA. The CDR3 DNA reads TGTGCCAGCAGCTTAGAAGGCAGGGGGGCCTACAATGAGCAGTTCTTC. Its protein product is CASSLEGRGAYNEQFF.

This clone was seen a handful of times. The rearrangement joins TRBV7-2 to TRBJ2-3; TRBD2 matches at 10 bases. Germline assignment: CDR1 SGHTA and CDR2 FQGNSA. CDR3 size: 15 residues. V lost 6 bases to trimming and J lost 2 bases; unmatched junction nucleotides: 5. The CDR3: CASRSSGSPTDTQYF. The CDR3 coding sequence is TGTGCCAGCAGGTCTAGCGGGAGTCCCACAGATACGCAGTATTTT.

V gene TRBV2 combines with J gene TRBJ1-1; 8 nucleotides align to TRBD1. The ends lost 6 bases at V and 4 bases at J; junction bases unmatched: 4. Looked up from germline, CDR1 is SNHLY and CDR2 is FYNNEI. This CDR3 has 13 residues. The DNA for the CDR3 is TGTGCCAGCAGAAAGACAGGGGCCACTGAAGCTTTCTTT. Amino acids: CASRKTGATEAFF. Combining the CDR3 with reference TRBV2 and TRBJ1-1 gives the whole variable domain EPEVTQTPSHQVTQMGQEVILRCVPISNHLYFYWYRQILGQKVEFLVSFYNNEISEKSEIFDDQFSVERPDGSNFTLKIRSTKLEDSAMYFCASRKTGATEAFFGQGTRLTVV.

The CDR3 DNA is TGTGCCAGCAGCCTTCAGGGGGGTTCACCCCTCCACTTT. Translating gives CASSLQGGSPLHF. This chain connects TRBV12-3 or TRBV12-4 to TRBJ1-6, with 7 nucleotides matching TRBD1. V lost 6 bases and J lost 9; bases outside the gene matches: 5. The length of the CDR3 is 13 residues.

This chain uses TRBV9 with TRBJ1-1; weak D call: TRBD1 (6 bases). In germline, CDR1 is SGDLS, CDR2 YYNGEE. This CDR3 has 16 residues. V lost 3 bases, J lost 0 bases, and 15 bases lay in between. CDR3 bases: TGTGCCAGCAGCGGACCCCCGGGACACCTGAACACTGAAGCTTTCTTT. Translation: CASSGPPGHLNTEAFF.

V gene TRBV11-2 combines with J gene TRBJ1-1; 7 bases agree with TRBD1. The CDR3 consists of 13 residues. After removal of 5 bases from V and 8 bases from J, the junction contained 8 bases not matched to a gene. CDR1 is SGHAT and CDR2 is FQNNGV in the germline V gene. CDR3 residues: CASSVRQGSEAFF. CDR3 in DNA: TGTGCCAGCAGCGTCCGACAGGGCTCCGAAGCTTTCTTT. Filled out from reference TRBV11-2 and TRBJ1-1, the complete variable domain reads EAGVAQSPRYKIIEKRQSVAFWCNPISGHATLYWYQQILGQGPKLLIQFQNNGVVDDSQLPKDRFSAERLKGVDSTLKIQPAKLEDSAVYLCASSVRQGSEAFFGQGTRLTVV.

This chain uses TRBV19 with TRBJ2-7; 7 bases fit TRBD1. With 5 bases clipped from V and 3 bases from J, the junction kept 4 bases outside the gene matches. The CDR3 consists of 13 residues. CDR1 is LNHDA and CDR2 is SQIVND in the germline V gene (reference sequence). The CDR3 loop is CASSRDRRYEQYF. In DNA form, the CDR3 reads TGTGCCAGTAGTCGGGACAGACGCTACGAGCAGTACTTC.

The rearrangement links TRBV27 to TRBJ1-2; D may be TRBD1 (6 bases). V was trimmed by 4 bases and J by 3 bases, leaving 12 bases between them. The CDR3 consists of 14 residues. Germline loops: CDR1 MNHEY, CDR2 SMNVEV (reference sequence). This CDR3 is CASSSGGLDYGYTF. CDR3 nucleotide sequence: TGTGCCAGCAGTTCGGGGGGGCTTGACTATGGCTACACCTTC.

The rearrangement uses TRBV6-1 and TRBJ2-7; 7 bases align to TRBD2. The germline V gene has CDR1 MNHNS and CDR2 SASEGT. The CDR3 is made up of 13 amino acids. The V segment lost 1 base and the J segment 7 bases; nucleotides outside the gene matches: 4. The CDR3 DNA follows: TGTGCCAGCAGTGAAGTAGGGCGGGGGGAGCAGTACGTC. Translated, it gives CASSEVGRGEQYV.

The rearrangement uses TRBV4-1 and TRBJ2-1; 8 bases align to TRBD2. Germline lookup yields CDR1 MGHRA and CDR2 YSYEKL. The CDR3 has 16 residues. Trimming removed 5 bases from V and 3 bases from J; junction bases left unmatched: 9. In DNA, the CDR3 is TGCGCCAGCAGCGGTCAAGCGGGAGCCGACTACAATGAGCAGTTCTTC. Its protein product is CASSGQAGADYNEQFF.